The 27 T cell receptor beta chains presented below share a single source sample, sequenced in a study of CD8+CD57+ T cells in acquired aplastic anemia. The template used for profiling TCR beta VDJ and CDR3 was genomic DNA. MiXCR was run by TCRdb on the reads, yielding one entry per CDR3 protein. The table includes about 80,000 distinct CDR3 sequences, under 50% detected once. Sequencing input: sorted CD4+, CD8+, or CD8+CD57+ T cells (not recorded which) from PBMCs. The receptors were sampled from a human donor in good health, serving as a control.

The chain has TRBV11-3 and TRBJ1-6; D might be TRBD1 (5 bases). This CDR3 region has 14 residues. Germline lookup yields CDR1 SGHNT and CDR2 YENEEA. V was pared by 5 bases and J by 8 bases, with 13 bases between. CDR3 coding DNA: TGTGCCAGCAGCGCCGGGGCGAGTCATTCACCCCTCCACTTT. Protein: CASSAGASHSPLHF.

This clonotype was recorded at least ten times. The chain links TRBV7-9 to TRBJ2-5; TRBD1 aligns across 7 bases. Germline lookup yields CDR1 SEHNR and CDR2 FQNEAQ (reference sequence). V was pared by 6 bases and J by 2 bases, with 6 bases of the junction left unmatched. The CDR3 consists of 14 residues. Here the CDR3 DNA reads TGTGCCAGCAGGTCCGGGACAGCACAAGAGACCCAGTACTTC. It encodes CASRSGTAQETQYF.

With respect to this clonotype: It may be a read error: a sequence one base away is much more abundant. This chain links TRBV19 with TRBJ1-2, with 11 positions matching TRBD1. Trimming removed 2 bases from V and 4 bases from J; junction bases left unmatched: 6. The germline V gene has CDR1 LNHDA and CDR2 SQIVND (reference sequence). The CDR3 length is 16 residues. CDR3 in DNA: TGTGCCAGTAGTATACAGGATGGACAGGGGGCCTATGGCTACACCTTC. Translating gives CASSIQDGQGAYGYTF.

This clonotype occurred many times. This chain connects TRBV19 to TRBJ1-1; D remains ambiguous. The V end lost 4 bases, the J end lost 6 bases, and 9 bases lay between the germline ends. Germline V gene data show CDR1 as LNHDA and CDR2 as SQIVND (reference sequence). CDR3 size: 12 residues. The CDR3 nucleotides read TGTGCCAGTAGTACGGAGATTTCTGAAGCTTTCTTT. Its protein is CASSTEISEAFF.

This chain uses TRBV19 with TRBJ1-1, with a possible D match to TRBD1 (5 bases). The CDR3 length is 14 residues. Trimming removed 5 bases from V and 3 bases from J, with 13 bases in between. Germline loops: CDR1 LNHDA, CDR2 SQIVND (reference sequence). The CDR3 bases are TGTGCCAGTAGTGGGTTCGGAGGGGACACTGAAGCTTTCTTT. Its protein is CASSGFGGDTEAFF.

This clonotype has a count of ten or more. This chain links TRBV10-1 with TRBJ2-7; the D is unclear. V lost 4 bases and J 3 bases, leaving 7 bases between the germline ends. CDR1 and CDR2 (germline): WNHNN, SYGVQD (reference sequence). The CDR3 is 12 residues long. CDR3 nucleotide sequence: TGCGCCAGCAGTGCTGGAGACTACGAGCAGTACTTC. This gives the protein CASSAGDYEQYF.

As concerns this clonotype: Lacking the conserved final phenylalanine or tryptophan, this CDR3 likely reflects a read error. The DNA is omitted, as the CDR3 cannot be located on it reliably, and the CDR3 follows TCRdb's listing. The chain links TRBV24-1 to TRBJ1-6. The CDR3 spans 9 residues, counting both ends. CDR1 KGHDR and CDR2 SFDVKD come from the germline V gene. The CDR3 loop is CATSDDGTS.

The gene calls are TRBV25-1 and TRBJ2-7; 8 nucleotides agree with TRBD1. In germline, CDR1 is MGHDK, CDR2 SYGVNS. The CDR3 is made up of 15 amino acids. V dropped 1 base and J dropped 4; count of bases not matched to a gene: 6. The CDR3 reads CASSELDREIYEQYF. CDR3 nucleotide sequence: TGTGCCAGCAGTGAATTGGACAGGGAAATTTACGAGCAGTACTTC.

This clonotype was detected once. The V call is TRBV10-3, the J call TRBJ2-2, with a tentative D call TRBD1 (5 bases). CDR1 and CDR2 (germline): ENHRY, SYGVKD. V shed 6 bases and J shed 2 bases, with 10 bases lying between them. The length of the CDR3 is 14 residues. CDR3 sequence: CAISPDSNTGELFF. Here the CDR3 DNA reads TGTGCCATCAGCCCTGACAGTAACACCGGGGAGCTGTTTTTT.

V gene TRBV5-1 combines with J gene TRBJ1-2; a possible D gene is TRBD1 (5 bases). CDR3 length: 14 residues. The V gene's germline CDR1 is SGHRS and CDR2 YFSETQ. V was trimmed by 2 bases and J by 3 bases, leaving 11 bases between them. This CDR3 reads CASSFTPGYYGYTF. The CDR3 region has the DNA TGCGCCAGCAGCTTCACCCCAGGGTACTATGGCTACACCTTC.

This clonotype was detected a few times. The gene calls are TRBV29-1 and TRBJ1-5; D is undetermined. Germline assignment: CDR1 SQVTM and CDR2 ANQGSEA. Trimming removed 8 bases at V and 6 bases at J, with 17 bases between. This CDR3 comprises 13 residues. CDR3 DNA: TGCAGCTATTCACGGAGATTCGTTCAGCCCCAGCATTTT. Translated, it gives CSYSRRFVQPQHF.

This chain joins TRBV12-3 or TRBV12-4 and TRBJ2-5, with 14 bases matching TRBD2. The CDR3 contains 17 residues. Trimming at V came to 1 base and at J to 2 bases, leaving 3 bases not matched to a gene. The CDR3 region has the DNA TGTGCCAGCAGTTTAGGGACTAGCGGGGGGCCACAAGAGACCCAGTACTTC. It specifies CASSLGTSGGPQETQYF.

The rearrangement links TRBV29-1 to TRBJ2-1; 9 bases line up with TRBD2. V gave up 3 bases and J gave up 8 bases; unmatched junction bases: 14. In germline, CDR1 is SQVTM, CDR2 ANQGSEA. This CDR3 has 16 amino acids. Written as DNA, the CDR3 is TGCAGCGTTGATCCCCCCCTTGCGGGGGGGCTAGATGAGCAGTTCTTC. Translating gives CSVDPPLAGGLDEQFF.

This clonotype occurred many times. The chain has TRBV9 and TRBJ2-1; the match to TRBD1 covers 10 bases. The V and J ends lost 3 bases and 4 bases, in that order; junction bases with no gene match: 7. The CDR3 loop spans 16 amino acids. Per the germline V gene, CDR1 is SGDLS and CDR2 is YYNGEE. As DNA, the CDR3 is TGTGCCAGCAGCGACCCGGGACAGGGGCAATACAATGAGCAGTTCTTC. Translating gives CASSDPGQGQYNEQFF.

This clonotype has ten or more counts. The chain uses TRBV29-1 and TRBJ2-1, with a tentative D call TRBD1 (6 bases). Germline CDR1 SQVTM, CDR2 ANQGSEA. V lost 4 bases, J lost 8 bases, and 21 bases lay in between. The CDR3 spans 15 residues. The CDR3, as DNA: TGCAGCGTTGCCTTTACAGGGAGTATTTCGGATGAGCAGTTCTTC. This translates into CSVAFTGSISDEQFF.

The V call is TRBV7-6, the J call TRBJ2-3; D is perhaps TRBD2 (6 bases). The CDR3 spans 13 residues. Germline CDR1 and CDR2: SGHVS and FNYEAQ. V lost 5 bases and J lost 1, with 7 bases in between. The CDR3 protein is CASSREGTDTQYF. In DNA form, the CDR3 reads TGTGCCAGCAGCAGGGAGGGCACAGATACGCAGTATTTT.

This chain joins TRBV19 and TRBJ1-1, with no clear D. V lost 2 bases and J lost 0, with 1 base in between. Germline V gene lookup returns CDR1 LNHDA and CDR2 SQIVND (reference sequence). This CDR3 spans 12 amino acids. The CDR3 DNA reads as TGTGCCAGTAGTATATTGAACACTGAAGCTTTCTTT. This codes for CASSILNTEAFF. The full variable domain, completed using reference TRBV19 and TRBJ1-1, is DGGITQSPKYLFRKEGQNVTLSCEQNLNHDAMYWYRQDPGQGLRLIYYSQIVNDFQKGDIAEGYSVSREKKESFPLTVTSAQKNPTAFYLCASSILNTEAFFGQGTRLTVV.

The CDR3 region has the DNA TGTGCCAGTAGTATTAAACAGGGCTACGAGCAGTACTTC. Its protein is CASSIKQGYEQYF. The chain joins TRBV19 to TRBJ2-7; a weak D match, TRBD1 (6 bases). The germline V gene encodes CDR1 LNHDA and CDR2 SQIVND (reference sequence). Trimming removed 3 bases at V and 3 bases at J, with 9 bases between. The CDR3 is made up of 13 amino acids.

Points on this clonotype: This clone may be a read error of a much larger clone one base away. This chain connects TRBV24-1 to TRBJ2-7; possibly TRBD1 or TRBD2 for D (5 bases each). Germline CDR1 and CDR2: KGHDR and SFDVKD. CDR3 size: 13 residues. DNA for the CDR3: TGTGCCAGCAGTGTCTCGGGGACCCGCGAGCAGTACTTC. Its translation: CASSVSGTREQYF.

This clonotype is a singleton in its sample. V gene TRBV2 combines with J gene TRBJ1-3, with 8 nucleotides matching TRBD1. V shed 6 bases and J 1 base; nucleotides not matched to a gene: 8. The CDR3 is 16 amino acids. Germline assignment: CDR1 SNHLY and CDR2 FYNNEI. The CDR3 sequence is CASRPPGQASGNTIYF. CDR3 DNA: TGTGCCAGCAGGCCCCCGGGACAGGCGTCTGGAAACACCATATATTTT.

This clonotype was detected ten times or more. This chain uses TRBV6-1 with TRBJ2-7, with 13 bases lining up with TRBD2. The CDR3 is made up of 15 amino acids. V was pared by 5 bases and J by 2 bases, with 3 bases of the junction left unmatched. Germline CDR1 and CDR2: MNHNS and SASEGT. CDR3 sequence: CASSPTSGGAYEQYF. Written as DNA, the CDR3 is TGTGCCAGCAGTCCCACTAGCGGGGGGGCCTACGAGCAGTACTTC.

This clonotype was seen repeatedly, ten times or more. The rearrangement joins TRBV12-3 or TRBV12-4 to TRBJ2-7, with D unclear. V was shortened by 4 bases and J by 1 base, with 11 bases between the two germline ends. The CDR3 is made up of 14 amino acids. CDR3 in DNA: TGTGCCAGCAGTTCAACGACGGAATCCTACGAGCAGTACTTC. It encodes CASSSTTESYEQYF.

Here the CDR3 reads CASSALNSNQPQHF. CDR3 coding DNA: TGTGCCAGCAGTGCGTTGAATAGCAATCAGCCCCAGCATTTT. V and J are TRBV2 and TRBJ1-5; the D is unclear. The length of the CDR3 is 14 residues. The V gene's germline CDR1 is SNHLY and CDR2 FYNNEI. Deletions cut 4 bases from V and 0 bases from J, with 7 bases between. The complete variable domain, with remaining parts taken from reference TRBV2 and TRBJ1-5, reads EPEVTQTPSHQVTQMGQEVILRCVPISNHLYFYWYRQILGQKVEFLVSFYNNEISEKSEIFDDQFSVERPDGSNFTLKIRSTKLEDSAMYFCASSALNSNQPQHFGDGTRLSIL.

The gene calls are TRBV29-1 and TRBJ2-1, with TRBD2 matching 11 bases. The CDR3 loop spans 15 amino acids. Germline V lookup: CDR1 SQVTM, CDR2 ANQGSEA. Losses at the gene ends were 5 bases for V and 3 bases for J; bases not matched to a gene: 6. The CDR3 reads CSVLEGTSGYNEQFF. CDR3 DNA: TGCAGCGTTTTAGAGGGGACTAGCGGCTACAATGAGCAGTTCTTC.

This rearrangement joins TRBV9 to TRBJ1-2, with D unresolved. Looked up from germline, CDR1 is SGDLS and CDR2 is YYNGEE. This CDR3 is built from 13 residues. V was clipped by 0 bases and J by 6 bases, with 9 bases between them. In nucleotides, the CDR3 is TGTGCCAGCAGCGTAGGTGGTCAGGATGGCTACACCTTC. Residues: CASSVGGQDGYTF.

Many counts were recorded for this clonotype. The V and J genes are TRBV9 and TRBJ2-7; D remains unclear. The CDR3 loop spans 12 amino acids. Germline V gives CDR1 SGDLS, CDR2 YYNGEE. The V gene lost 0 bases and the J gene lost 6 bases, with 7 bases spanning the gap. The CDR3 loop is CASSVEGGEQYF. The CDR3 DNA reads TGTGCCAGCAGCGTAGAAGGTGGCGAGCAGTACTTC.

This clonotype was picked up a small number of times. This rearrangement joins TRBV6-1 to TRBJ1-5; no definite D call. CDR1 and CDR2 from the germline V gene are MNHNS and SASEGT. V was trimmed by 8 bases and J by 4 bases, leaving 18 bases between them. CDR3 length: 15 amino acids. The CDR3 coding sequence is TGTGCCAGCCGGATGATAGAGTTCGGAAATCAGCCCCAGCATTTT. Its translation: CASRMIEFGNQPQHF.